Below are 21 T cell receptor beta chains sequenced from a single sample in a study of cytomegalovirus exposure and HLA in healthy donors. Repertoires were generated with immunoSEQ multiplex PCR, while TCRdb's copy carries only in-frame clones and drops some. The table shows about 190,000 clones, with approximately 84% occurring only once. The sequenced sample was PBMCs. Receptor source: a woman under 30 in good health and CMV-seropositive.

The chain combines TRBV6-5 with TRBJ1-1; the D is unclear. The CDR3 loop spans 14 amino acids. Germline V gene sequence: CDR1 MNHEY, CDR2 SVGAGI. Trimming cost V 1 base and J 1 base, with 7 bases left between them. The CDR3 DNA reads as TGTGCCAGCAGTTACTTCGCAGAGAACACTGAAGCTTTCTTT. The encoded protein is CASSYFAENTEAFF.

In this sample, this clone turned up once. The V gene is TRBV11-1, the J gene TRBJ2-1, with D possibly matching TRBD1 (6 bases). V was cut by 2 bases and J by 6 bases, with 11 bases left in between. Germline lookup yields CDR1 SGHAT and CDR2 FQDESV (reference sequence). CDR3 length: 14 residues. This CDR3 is CASSLTGNRNEQFF. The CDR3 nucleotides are TGTGCCAGCAGCTTAACAGGGAATCGCAATGAGCAGTTCTTC.

This chain's CDR3 is CASTPARGNSPLHF. The CDR3 DNA is TGTGCCAGCACCCCAGCCAGGGGGAATTCACCCCTCCACTTT. V usage is TRBV6-5 and J usage is TRBJ1-6; 7 nucleotides align to TRBD1. Germline CDR1 MNHEY, CDR2 SVGAGI. V shed 7 bases, J shed 7 bases, and the junction held 7 bases outside the gene matches. The CDR3 covers 14 residues.

Here the CDR3 DNA reads TGCAGCGTCCGCCCGCGGGATATGGATGGCTACACCTTC. Translation gives CSVRPRDMDGYTF. The rearrangement joins TRBV29-1 to TRBJ1-2; D gene ambiguous. Germline V gene sequence: CDR1 SQVTM, CDR2 ANQGSEA. The V and J ends lost 6 bases and 6 bases respectively, with 17 bases between them. This CDR3 spans 13 amino acids.

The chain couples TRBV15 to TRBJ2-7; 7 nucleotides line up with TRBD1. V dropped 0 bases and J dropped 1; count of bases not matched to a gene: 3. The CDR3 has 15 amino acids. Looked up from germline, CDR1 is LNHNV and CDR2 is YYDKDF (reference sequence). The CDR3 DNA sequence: TGTGCCACCAGCAGAGATAAGGACAGGTCCTACGAGCAGTACTTC. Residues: CATSRDKDRSYEQYF.

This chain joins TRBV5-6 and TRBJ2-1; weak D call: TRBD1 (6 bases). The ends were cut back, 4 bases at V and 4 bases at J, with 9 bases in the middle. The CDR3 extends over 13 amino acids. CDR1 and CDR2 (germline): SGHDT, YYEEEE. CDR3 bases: TGTGCCAGCAGCCCTGGACAGTACAATGAGCAGTTCTTC. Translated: CASSPGQYNEQFF.

CDR3 protein: CASEGQGNTEAFF. Here the CDR3 DNA reads TGTGCCAGCGAGGGACAGGGAAACACTGAAGCTTTCTTT. V gene TRBV6-1 combines with J gene TRBJ1-1; the match to TRBD1 covers 9 bases. Trimming at V came to 8 bases and at J to 2 bases, leaving 3 bases not matched to a gene. CDR1 and CDR2 from the germline V gene are MNHNS and SASEGT. This CDR3 has 13 residues.

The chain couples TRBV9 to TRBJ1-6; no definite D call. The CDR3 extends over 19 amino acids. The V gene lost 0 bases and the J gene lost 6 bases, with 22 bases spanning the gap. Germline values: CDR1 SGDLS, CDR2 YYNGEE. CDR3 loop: CASSVEALATLGSNSPLHF. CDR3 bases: TGTGCCAGCAGCGTAGAGGCGTTGGCGACATTAGGAAGTAATTCACCCCTCCACTTT.

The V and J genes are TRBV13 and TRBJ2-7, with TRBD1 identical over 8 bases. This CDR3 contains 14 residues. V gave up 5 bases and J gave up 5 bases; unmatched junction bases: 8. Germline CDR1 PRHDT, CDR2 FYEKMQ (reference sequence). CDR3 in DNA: TGTGCCAGCAGCCCGAGGACAGGGACCCACGAGCAGTACTTC. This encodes CASSPRTGTHEQYF.

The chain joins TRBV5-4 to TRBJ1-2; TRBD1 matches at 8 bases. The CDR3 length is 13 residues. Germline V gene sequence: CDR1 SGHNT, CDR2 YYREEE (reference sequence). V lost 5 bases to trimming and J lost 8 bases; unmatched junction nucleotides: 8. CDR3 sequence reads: CASRRTGGKGYTF. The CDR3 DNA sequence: TGTGCCAGCAGACGTACAGGGGGAAAGGGCTACACCTTC.

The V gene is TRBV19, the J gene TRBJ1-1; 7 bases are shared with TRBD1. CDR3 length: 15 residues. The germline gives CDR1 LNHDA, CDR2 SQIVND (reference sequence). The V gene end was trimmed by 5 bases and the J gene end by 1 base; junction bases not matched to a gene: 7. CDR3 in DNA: TGTGCCAGTAGTCCGTGGGGGACAGCGAACACTGAAGCTTTCTTT. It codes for CASSPWGTANTEAFF.

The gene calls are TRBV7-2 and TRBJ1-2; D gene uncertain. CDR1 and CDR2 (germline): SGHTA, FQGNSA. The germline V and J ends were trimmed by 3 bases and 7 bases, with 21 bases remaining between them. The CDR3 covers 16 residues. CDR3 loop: CASSFEAKGTVGGYTF. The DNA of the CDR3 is TGTGCCAGCAGCTTTGAGGCGAAAGGAACGGTTGGTGGCTACACCTTC. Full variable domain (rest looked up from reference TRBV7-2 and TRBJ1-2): GAGVSQSPSNKVTEKGKDVELRCDPISGHTALYWYRQSLGQGLEFLIYFQGNSAPDKSGLPSDRFSAERTGGSVSTLTIQRTQQEDSAVYLCASSFEAKGTVGGYTFGSGTRLTVV.

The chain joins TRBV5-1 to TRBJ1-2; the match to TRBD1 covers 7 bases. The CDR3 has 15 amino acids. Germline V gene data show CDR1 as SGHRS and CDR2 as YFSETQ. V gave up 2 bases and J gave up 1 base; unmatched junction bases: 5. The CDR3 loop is CASSLTGTDNYGYTF. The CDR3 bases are TGCGCCAGCAGCTTAACAGGGACAGATAACTATGGCTACACCTTC.

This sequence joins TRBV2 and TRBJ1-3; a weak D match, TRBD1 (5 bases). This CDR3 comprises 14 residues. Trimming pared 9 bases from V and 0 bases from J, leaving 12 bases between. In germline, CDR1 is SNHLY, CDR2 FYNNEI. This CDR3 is CASVDSTSGNTIYF. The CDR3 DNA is TGTGCCAGTGTTGACAGCACCTCTGGAAACACCATATATTTT.

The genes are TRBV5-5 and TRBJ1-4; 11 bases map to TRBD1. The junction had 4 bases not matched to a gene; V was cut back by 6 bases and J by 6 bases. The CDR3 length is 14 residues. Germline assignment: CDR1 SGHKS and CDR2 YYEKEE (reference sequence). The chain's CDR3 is CASTRTGGYEKLFF. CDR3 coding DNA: TGTGCCAGCACGAGGACAGGGGGCTATGAAAAACTGTTTTTT.

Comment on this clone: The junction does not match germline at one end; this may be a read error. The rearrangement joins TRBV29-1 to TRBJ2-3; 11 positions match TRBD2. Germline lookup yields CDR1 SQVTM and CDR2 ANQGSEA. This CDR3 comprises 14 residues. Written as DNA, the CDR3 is TGCATCGTTCTCTTAGCGGGGGGGGCAGATACGCAGTATTTT. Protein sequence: CIVLLAGGADTQYF.

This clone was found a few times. The CDR3: CASMTGATNEKLFF. Written as DNA, the CDR3 is TGTGCCAGCATGACGGGTGCAACTAATGAAAAACTGTTTTTT. This chain joins TRBV6-1 and TRBJ1-4; D remains unclear. V lost 7 bases, J lost 0 bases, and 9 bases lay in between. This CDR3 region has 14 residues. CDR1 MNHNS and CDR2 SASEGT come from the germline V gene.

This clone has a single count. In DNA, the CDR3 is TGTGCCGGTCCGCCCCTTACTTATACTAATCACTATGGCTACACCTTC. Its translation: CAGPPLTYTNHYGYTF. The genes are TRBV11-2 and TRBJ1-2; D remains unclear. V gave up 11 bases and J gave up 3 bases, with 25 bases separating them. The CDR3 has 16 residues. CDR1 and CDR2 from the germline V gene are SGHAT and FQNNGV.

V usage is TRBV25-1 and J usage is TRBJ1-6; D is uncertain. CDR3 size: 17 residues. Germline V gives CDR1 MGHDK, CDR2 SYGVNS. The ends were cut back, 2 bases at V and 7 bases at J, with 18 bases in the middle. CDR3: CASSEARRGRMNSPLHF. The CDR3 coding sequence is TGTGCCAGCAGTGAAGCCCGACGGGGTAGGATGAATTCACCCCTCCACTTT. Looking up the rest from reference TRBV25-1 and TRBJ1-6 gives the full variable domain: EADIYQTPRYLVIGTGKKITLECSQTMGHDKMYWYQQDPGMELHLIHYSYGVNSTEKGDLSSESTVSRIRTEHFPLTLESARPSHTSQYLCASSEARRGRMNSPLHFGNGTRLTVT.

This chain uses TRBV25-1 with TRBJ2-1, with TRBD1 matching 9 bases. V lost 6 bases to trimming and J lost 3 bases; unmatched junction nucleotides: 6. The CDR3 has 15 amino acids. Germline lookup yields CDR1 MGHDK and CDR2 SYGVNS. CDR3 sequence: CASSSGDRVYNEQFF. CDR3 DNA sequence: TGTGCCAGCAGCTCCGGGGACAGGGTCTACAATGAGCAGTTCTTC.

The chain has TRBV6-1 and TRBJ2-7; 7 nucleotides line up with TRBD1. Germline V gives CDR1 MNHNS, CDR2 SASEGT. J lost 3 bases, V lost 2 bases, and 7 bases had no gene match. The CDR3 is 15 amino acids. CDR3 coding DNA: TGTGCCAGCAGTGAAATTGGCAGGGGGTTCTACGAGCAGTACTTC. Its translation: CASSEIGRGFYEQYF.